Following are 22 T cell receptor beta chains from one sample sequenced in a study of monozygotic twins with inflammatory bowel disease. TCRdb re-called the 5' RACE reads and shows each CDR3 protein once, DNA omitted. This repertoire includes approximately 330,000 distinct CDR3 sequences. Sequenced material: blood. Receptor source: a human donor with ulcerative colitis or Crohn's disease, or a healthy co-twin of an affected twin (not recorded which).

The V call is TRBV9, the J call TRBJ2-4. The V gene's germline CDR1 is SGDLS and CDR2 YYNGEE. The CDR3 covers 16 residues. The chain's CDR3 is CASSVTPPRPKNIQYF.

The rearrangement joins TRBV29-1 to TRBJ2-5. This CDR3 is 11 amino acids long. Germline CDR1 and CDR2: SQVTM and ANQGSEA. CDR3 sequence: CSGQESRFLNF.

The genes are TRBV7-2 and TRBJ2-7; with no DNA, the TCRdb D assignment of TRBD1 cannot be verified. The CDR3 extends over 14 amino acids. CDR1 is SGHTA and CDR2 is FQGNSA in the germline V gene. The CDR3 reads CASSRGQPNYEQYF.

This chain joins TRBV11-2 and TRBJ2-3; the TCRdb D gene call, TRBD2, has no DNA to confirm it. CDR3 length equals 15 residues. Germline V gene data show CDR1 as SGHAT and CDR2 as FQNNGV. The CDR3 sequence is CASSISGRRTDTQYF.

CDR3 sequence: CASSLSQGYNSPLHF. This sequence joins TRBV27 and TRBJ1-6; TCRdb reports TRBD1, a call that lacks DNA to check it against. In germline, CDR1 is MNHEY, CDR2 SMNVEV (reference sequence). The CDR3 is made up of 15 amino acids.

The V call is TRBV6-2 or TRBV6-3, the J call TRBJ1-6. The length of the CDR3 is 13 residues. Germline V gene data show CDR1 as MNHEY and CDR2 as SVGEGT. CDR3 loop: CASSYVGDSPLHF.

This chain connects TRBV7-8 to TRBJ1-2; the D gene TCRdb calls, TRBD1, cannot be checked with no DNA. This CDR3 region has 15 residues. Germline V gene sequence: CDR1 SGHVS, CDR2 FQNEAQ. CDR3 protein: CASSLARTGHYGYTF.

V usage is TRBV12-3 or TRBV12-4 and J usage is TRBJ2-1; TCRdb proposes TRBD2, but this gene call is untestable without DNA. The CDR3 totals 14 residues. CDR3 protein: CASSSGGETNEQFF.

The chain couples TRBV6-5 to TRBJ2-7; TCRdb's D call of TRBD1 is untestable without DNA. The germline CDR1 and CDR2 sequences are MNHEY and SVGAGI. This CDR3 has 15 residues. The CDR3 region is CASSPTGSLSYEQYF.

The chain joins TRBV6-2 or TRBV6-3 to TRBJ1-1; TCRdb's D call of TRBD1 is untestable without DNA. The CDR3 sequence is 16 residues long. The germline V gene encodes CDR1 MNHEY and CDR2 SVGEGT. CDR3 region: CASSYSSLDTVGEAFF.

J is TRBJ2-5 and V is TRBV7-8; the D call of TRBD2 rests on TCRdb alone, since no DNA is present to check it. Germline V gene lookup returns CDR1 SGHVS and CDR2 FQNEAQ. This CDR3 comprises 14 residues. CDR3 amino acids: CASSRGRTAETQYF.

This chain uses TRBV21-1 with TRBJ1-1; TCRdb returns TRBD1, unconfirmable since there is no DNA. TRBV21-1 is flagged as a pseudogene. This CDR3 has 13 residues. The CDR3 loop reads CASHRELNTEAFF.

The rearrangement links TRBV5-6 to TRBJ2-5; the TCRdb D gene call, TRBD2, has no DNA to confirm it. Germline-derived CDR1 and CDR2 are SGHDT and YYEEEE. This CDR3 is built from 16 residues. CDR3 loop: CASSLLTGGGSKTQYF. Full variable domain (missing parts from reference TRBV5-6 and TRBJ2-5): DAGVTQSPTHLIKTRGQQVTLRCSPKSGHDTVSWYQQALGQGPQFIFQYYEEEERQRGNFPDRFSGHQFPNYSSELNVNALLLGDSALYLCASSLLTGGGSKTQYFGPGTRLLVL.

The chain combines TRBV6-6 with TRBJ2-7. CDR1 is MNHNY, CDR2 SVGAGI, per germline (reference sequence). CDR3 length: 14 amino acids. CDR3 amino acids: CASSYKGTAYEQYF.

CDR3: CASSPPGRLNEQYF. The chain is built from TRBV7-9 and TRBJ2-7; TCRdb's D gene call, TRBD2, goes unchecked for lack of DNA. Per the germline V gene, CDR1 is SEHNR and CDR2 is FQNEAQ (reference sequence). The CDR3 is made up of 14 amino acids.

J is TRBJ2-1 and V is TRBV7-7; the D call of TRBD2 rests on TCRdb alone, since no DNA is present to check it. From germline, CDR1 is SSHAT and CDR2 FNYEAQ (reference sequence). This CDR3 contains 18 residues. The CDR3 loop is CASSLAGTSVHDWGEQFF. Combining the CDR3 with reference TRBV7-7 and TRBJ2-1 gives the whole variable domain GAGVSQSPRYKVTKRGQDVTLRCDPISSHATLYWYQQALGQGPEFLTYFNYEAQPDKSGLPSDRFSAERPEGSISTLTIQRTEQRDSAMYRCASSLAGTSVHDWGEQFFGPGTRLTVL.

This rearrangement joins TRBV2 to TRBJ2-3; TCRdb gives TRBD2 as the D gene, but with no DNA this cannot be confirmed. Germline V gene lookup returns CDR1 SNHLY and CDR2 FYNNEI. The CDR3 spans 17 residues. CDR3 sequence: CASSEGVRGGQTDTQYF.

This chain connects TRBV9 to TRBJ2-3; with no DNA, the TCRdb D assignment of TRBD1 cannot be verified. CDR3 length: 15 amino acids. Germline lookup yields CDR1 SGDLS and CDR2 YYNGEE. The CDR3 loop is CASSRGRDPTDTQYF. The entire variable domain, with the rest obtained from reference TRBV9 and TRBJ2-3, is as follows: DSGVTQTPKHLITATGQRVTLRCSPRSGDLSVYWYQQSLDQGLQFLIQYYNGEERAKGNILERFSAQQFPDLHSELNLSSLELGDSALYFCASSRGRDPTDTQYFGPGTRLTVL.

This chain joins TRBV4-3 and TRBJ1-5; the TCRdb D gene call, TRBD1, has no DNA to confirm it. The CDR3 runs to 15 residues. CDR1 is LGHNA and CDR2 is YSLEER in the germline V gene. This CDR3 is CASSQDRGFTQPQHF.

V gene TRBV12-3 or TRBV12-4 combines with J gene TRBJ1-2. This CDR3 is built from 15 residues. CDR3 sequence: CASSLRMRYGYGYTF.

CDR3 region: CASSLTGGAGTQYF. The J gene is TRBJ2-5, the V gene TRBV27; the D gene TCRdb calls, TRBD1, cannot be checked with no DNA. This CDR3 region has 14 residues. CDR1 and CDR2 from the germline V gene are MNHEY and SMNVEV (reference sequence).

The chain joins TRBV12-3 or TRBV12-4 to TRBJ1-2; the D call from TCRdb, TRBD1, cannot be confirmed without DNA. The CDR3 covers 15 residues. The CDR3 region is CASSSNGQALYGYTF.